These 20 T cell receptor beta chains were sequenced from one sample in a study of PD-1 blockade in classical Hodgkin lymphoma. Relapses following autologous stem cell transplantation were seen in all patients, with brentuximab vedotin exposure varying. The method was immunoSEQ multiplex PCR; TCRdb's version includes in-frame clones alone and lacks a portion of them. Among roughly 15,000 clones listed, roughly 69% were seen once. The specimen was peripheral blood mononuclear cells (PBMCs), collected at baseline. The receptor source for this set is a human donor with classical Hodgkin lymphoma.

DNA of the CDR3: TGTGCCAGCAGCGCCTCGTCAAGAACTAATGAAAAACTGTTTTTT. Translation gives CASSASSRTNEKLFF. The J gene is TRBJ1-4, the V gene TRBV5-6; D is uncertain. V lost 4 bases to trimming and J lost 1 base, with 11 bases between them. The CDR3 spans 15 residues. Germline-derived CDR1 and CDR2 are SGHDT and YYEEEE. Full variable domain (outside the CDR3, taken from reference TRBV5-6 and TRBJ1-4): DAGVTQSPTHLIKTRGQQVTLRCSPKSGHDTVSWYQQALGQGPQFIFQYYEEEERQRGNFPDRFSGHQFPNYSSELNVNALLLGDSALYLCASSASSRTNEKLFFGSGTQLSVL.

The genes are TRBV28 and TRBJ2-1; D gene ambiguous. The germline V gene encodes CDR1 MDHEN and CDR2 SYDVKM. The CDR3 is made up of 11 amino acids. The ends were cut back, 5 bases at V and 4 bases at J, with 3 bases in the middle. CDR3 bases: TGTGCCAGCAGTGGGTACAATGAGCAGTTCTTC. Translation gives CASSGYNEQFF.

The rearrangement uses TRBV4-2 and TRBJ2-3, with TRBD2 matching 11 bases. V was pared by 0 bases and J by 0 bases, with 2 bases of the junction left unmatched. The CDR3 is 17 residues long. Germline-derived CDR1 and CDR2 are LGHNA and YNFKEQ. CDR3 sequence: CASSQERTSGSTDTQYF. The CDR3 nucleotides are TGTGCCAGCAGCCAAGAGAGGACTAGCGGGAGCACAGATACGCAGTATTTT.

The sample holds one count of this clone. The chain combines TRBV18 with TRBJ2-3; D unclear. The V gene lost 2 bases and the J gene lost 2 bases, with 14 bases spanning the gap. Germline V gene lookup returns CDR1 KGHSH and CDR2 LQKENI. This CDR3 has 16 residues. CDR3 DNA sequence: TGTGCCAGCTCACCAGTGGGATATGGACCCACAGATACGCAGTATTTT. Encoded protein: CASSPVGYGPTDTQYF. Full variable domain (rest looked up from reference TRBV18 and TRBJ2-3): NAGVMQNPRHLVRRRGQEARLRCSPMKGHSHVYWYRQLPEEGLKFMVYLQKENIIDESGMPKERFSAEFPKEGPSILRIQQVVRGDSAAYFCASSPVGYGPTDTQYFGPGTRLTVL.

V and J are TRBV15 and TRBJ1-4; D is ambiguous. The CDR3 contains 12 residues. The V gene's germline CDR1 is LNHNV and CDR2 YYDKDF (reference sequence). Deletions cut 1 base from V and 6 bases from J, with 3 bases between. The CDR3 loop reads CATSRADEKLFF. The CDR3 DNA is TGTGCCACCAGCAGAGCAGATGAAAAACTGTTTTTT.

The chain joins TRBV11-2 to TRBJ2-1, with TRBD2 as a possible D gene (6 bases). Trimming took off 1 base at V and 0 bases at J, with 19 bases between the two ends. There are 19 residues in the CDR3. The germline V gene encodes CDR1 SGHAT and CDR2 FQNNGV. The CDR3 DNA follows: TGTGCCAGCAGCTTAGGTTGGCGGGGAACCGATAGCTCCTACAATGAGCAGTTCTTC. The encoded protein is CASSLGWRGTDSSYNEQFF.

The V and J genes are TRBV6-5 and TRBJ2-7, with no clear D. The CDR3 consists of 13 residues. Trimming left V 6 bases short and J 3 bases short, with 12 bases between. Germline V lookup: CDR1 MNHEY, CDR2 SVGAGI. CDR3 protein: CASSQVGIYEQYF. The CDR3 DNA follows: TGTGCCAGCAGCCAGGTCGGTATCTACGAGCAGTACTTC.

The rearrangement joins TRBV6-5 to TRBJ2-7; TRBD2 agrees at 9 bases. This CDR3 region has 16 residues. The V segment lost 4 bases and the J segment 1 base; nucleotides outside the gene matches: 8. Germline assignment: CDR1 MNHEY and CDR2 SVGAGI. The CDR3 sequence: CASSWTSASSSYEQYF. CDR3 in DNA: TGTGCCAGCAGTTGGACTAGCGCCTCCTCTTCCTACGAGCAGTACTTC.

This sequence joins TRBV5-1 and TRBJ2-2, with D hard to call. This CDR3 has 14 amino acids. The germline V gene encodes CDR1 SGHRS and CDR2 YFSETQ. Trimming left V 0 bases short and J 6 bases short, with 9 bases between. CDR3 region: CASSLVTGPGELFF. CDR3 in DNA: TGCGCCAGCAGCTTGGTGACGGGCCCCGGGGAGCTGTTTTTT.

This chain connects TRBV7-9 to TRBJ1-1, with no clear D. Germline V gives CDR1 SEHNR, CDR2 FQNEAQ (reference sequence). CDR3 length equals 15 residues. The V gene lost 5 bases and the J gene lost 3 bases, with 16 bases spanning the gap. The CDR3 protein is CASSGPSIGYTEAFF. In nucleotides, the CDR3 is TGTGCCAGCAGCGGGCCGTCGATCGGCTACACTGAAGCTTTCTTT.

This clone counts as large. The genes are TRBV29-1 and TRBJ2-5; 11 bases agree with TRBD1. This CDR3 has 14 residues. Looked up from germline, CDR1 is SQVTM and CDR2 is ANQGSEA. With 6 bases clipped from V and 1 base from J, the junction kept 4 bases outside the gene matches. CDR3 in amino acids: CSVTGTGGQETQYF. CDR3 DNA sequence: TGCAGCGTCACCGGGACAGGGGGCCAAGAGACCCAGTACTTC.

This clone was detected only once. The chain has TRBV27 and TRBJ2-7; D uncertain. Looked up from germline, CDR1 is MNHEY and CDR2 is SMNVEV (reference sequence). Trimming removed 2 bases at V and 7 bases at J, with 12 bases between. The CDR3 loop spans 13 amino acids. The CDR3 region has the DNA TGTGCCAGCAGTTTACCAGGAGCCTGGGAGCAGTACTTC. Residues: CASSLPGAWEQYF.

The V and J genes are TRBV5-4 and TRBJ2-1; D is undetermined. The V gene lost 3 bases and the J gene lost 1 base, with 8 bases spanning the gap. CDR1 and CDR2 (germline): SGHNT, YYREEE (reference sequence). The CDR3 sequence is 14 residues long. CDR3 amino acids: CASSSPTSYNEQFF. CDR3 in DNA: TGTGCCAGCAGCTCCCCTACTTCCTACAATGAGCAGTTCTTC.

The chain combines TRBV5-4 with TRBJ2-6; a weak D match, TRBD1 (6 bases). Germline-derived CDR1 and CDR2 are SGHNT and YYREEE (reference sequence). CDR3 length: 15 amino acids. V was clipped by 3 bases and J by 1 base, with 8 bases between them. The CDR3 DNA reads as TGTGCCAGCAGCTCCACAGGGTCTGGGGCCAACGTCCTGACTTTC. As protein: CASSSTGSGANVLTF.

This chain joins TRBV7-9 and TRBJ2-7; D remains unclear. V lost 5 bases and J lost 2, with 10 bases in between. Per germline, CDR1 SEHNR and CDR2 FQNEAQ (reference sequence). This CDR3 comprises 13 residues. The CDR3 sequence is CASSALVPYEQYF. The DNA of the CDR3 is TGTGCCAGCAGCGCCCTAGTACCCTACGAGCAGTACTTC.

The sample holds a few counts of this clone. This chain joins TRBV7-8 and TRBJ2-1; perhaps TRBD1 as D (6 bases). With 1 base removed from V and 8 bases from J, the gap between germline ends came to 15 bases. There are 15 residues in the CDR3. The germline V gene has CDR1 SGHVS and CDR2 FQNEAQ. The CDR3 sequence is CASSLGGRRLDEQFF. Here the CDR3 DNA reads TGTGCCAGCAGCTTAGGGGGGCGGCGGTTGGATGAGCAGTTCTTC.

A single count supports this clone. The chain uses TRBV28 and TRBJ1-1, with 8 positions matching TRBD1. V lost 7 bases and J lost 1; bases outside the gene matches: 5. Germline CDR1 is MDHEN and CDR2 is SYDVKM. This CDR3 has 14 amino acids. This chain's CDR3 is CASNQQGGNTEAFF. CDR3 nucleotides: TGTGCCAGCAACCAACAGGGGGGGAACACTGAAGCTTTCTTT.

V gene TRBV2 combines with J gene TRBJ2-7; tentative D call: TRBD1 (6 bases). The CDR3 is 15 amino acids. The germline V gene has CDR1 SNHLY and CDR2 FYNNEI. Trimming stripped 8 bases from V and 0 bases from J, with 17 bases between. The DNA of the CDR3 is TGTGCCAGCCATCCGGTGGGGGCGAGCTCCTACGAGCAGTACTTC. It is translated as CASHPVGASSYEQYF.

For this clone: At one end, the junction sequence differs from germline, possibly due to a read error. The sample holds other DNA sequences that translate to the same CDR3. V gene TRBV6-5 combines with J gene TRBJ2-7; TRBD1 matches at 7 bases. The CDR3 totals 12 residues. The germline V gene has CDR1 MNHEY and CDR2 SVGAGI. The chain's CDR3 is CASSETGYEQYF. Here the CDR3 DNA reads TGTGCCAGCAGCGAGACAGGGTACGAACAGTACTTC.

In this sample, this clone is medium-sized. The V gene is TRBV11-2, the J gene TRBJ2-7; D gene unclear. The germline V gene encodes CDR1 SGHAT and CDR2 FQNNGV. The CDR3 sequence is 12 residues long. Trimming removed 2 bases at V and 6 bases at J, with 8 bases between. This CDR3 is CASSLTPAEQYF. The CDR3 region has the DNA TGTGCCAGCAGCTTAACCCCGGCCGAGCAGTACTTC.